Sequencing of this T cell receptor (beta chain) was carried out in a study of T cell repertoires in aging, cancer and after chemotherapy. The wider study: Donors were grouped into six age bands spanning 30 or younger through 70 or older. Study-wide findings and caveats: Immunological memory after chemotherapy cannot be judged from the repertoire data. In each cancer cohort, median generation probability increased across chemotherapy, suggesting thymic output rebounded. In cancer patients, declining TCR diversity with age involved lost richness and lost evenness.

A mixed TRB-A/B primer pool amplified rearranged TRB by multiplex touch-down PCR. Via MiXCR, TCRdb re-called the multiplex PCR reads, giving one row per CDR3 protein. Of 5,000 or so distinct CDR3 sequences in the sample, approximately 30% were seen once. The CDR3 is 16 amino acids. In germline, CDR1 is MNHEY, CDR2 SVGAGI. V shed 8 bases and J 4 bases; nucleotides not matched to a gene: 13. This clonotype is medium-sized. Its antigen is as yet unknown. The template was genomic DNA from peripheral blood, not RNA. Sequenced material: blood. The V gene is TRBV6-5, the J gene TRBJ2-1; 8 bases agree with TRBD2. The clonotype originates from a human donor in good health. The CDR3 loop is CASGVLGLAGYNEQFF. CDR3 sequence (DNA): TGTGCCAGCGGTGTTCTGGGGCTAGCGGGTTACAATGAGCAGTTCTTC.